The source of this T cell receptor (beta chain) is a study of T cells in Graves' hyperthyroidism and ophthalmopathy. With respect to this clonotype: Its specificity is not known.

The CDR3 sequence is 16 residues long. CDR1 is SGHAT, CDR2 FQDESV, per germline (reference sequence). J gave up 5 bases and V 5 bases, and 9 bases lay outside the gene matches. Diagnostic decisions used clinical symptoms, serum thyroxine and TRAb, thyroid ultrasound and orbital computed tomography. The study, taken as a whole, reports: Most clonotypes that expanded in the thyroid above 0.001 also showed up in blood.

TCR beta CDR3 regions were amplified from RNA transcripts. First-round RT-PCR with HTBI primers amplified the TCR CDR3 region. From the multiplex PCR reads, TCRdb called clonotypes with MiXCR, one entry per CDR3 protein. Among 500,000 to 750,000 distinct CDR3 sequences listed, approximately 15% were seen once. This TCR came from a woman aged 18-29 years with Graves' ophthalmopathy. The chain joins TRBV11-1 to TRBJ1-5; 10 bases fit TRBD1. Sequenced input: blood. The CDR3 DNA reads as TGTGCCAGCAGCCACCCCCGGGACAGGGGTTATCAGCCCCAGCATTTT. Translated, it gives CASSHPRDRGYQPQHF.